Listed below are T cell receptor beta chains from one sample, sequenced in a study of vaccination effects on CD4 cells after COVID-19. For these TCRs, the target antigens are not known. Profiling relied on immunoSEQ multiplex PCR, and the TCRdb table lists in-frame clones only, not all of them. The data contain 55,000 to 90,000 clones, about 69% of them singletons. The source was CD4+ T cells from PBMCs cultured with HIV peptides, collected before COVID-19 vaccination. Receptors originate from a human donor who had a prior SARS-CoV-2 infection. Each CDR3 is given with its conserved first and last residue. A D gene is named only where the DNA matches it firmly. The size entry is marked missing in some rows and otherwise reads once, few, many or a size class.

J: TRBJ2-5
length: 16
V: TRBV5-1
D: NA
size: NA
DNA: TGCGCCAGCAGCTTGTATCCCGGGGGACAGCCAGAGACCCAGTACTTC
CDR3: CASSLYPGGQPETQYF

J: TRBJ1-3
length: 19
V: TRBV3-1/TRBV3-2
D: TRBD1
size: few
DNA: TGTGCCAGCAGCCAAGAATTCTTGGCGAGTGACAGGGCTGGAAACACCATATATTTT
CDR3: CASSQEFLASDRAGNTIYF

J: TRBJ1-1
length: 15
V: TRBV7-2
D: TRBD1
size: NA
DNA: TGTGCCAGCAGCTTAGACGACAGGGTGAACACTGAAGCTTTCTTT
CDR3: CASSLDDRVNTEAFF

J: TRBJ2-1
length: 16
V: TRBV12-5
D: NA
size: NA
DNA: TGTGCTAGTGGTTTGGCCGTTGGGTCGGGTTACAATGAGCAGTTCTTC
CDR3: CASGLAVGSGYNEQFF

J: TRBJ1-2
length: 18
V: TRBV19
D: TRBD1
size: once
DNA: TGTGCCAGTAGTATCTCTTTCCTATCGCGGGACAGACCTAATGGCTACACCTTC
CDR3: CASSISFLSRDRPNGYTF

J: TRBJ2-5
length: 15
V: TRBV9
D: TRBD2
size: NA
DNA: TGTGCCAGCAGCGTAGTAACTAGCGGGTTGGAGACCCAGTACTTC
CDR3: CASSVVTSGLETQYF

J: TRBJ2-5
length: 14
V: TRBV27
D: NA
size: once
DNA: TGTGCCAGACCCTCTGGGGCAGCGCAAGAGACCCAGTACTTC
CDR3: CARPSGAAQETQYF

J: TRBJ1-6
length: 14
V: TRBV4-1
D: NA
size: NA
DNA: TGCGCCAGCAGCGGACGGGCGACTGGATCACCCCTCCACTTT
CDR3: CASSGRATGSPLHF

J: TRBJ2-1
length: 13
V: TRBV2
D: TRBD1
size: NA
DNA: TGTGCCAGCATATACGGGACAGGGAATGAGCAGTTCTTC
CDR3: CASIYGTGNEQFF

J: TRBJ1-1
length: 13
V: TRBV11-2
D: NA
size: NA
DNA: TGTGCCAGCAGCTTGGGGTTGAACACTGAAGCTTTCTTT
CDR3: CASSLGLNTEAFF

J: TRBJ2-7
length: 16
V: TRBV4-1
D: TRBD2
size: NA
DNA: TGCGCCAGCAGGCCCCATGGACTAGCGGATTCCTACGAGCAGTACTTC
CDR3: CASRPHGLADSYEQYF

J: TRBJ2-1
length: 16
V: TRBV3-1/TRBV3-2
D: NA
size: once
DNA: TGTGCCAGCAGCCCCAGGGCGGCCCGGGCCCACAATGAGCAGTTCTTC
CDR3: CASSPRAARAHNEQFF

J: TRBJ1-6
length: 12
V: TRBV12-3/TRBV12-4
D: NA
size: NA
DNA: TGTGCCAGCAGTTTTTATAATTCACCCCTCCACTTT
CDR3: CASSFYNSPLHF

J: TRBJ2-5
length: 13
V: TRBV6-1
D: NA
size: NA
DNA: TGTGCCAGCAGTGAACTACGGCAAGAGACCCAGTACTTC
CDR3: CASSELRQETQYF

J: TRBJ2-1
length: 15
V: TRBV19
D: NA
size: few
DNA: TGTGCCAGTAGTCCCATTGACAGTTCCTACAATGAGCAGTTCTTC
CDR3: CASSPIDSSYNEQFF

J: TRBJ2-7
length: 14
V: TRBV20-1
D: TRBD2
size: few
DNA: TGCAGTGCTAGTGTGTACCTAGCGGGAGGCGAGCAGTACTTC
CDR3: CSASVYLAGGEQYF

J: TRBJ1-2
length: 13
V: TRBV4-3
D: TRBD1
size: NA
DNA: TGCGCCAGCAGCCGAGGACAGGACCATGGCTACACCTTC
CDR3: CASSRGQDHGYTF

J: TRBJ2-5
length: 18
V: TRBV11-3
D: TRBD1
size: NA
DNA: TGTGCCAGCAGCCCTGGTTGGGACAGGGGATCTTCCCAAGAGACCCAGTACTTC
CDR3: CASSPGWDRGSSQETQYF

J: TRBJ2-3
length: 12
V: TRBV12-5
D: NA
size: NA
DNA: TGTGCTAGTGGACCGGATACAGATACGCAGTATTTT
CDR3: CASGPDTDTQYF

J: TRBJ1-1
length: 14
V: TRBV7-2
D: NA
size: few
DNA: TGTGCCAGCAGGGAGCGGGACGGGCGAACTGAAGCTTTCTTT
CDR3: CASRERDGRTEAFF

J: TRBJ2-1
length: 14
V: TRBV2
D: NA
size: few
DNA: TGTGCCAGCAGGGCTGACCGTACCTACAATGAGCAGTTCTTC
CDR3: CASRADRTYNEQFF

J: TRBJ1-4
length: 14
V: TRBV5-3
D: NA
size: NA
DNA: TGTGCCAGAAGCGCCGGACCCATGACCGAGGAAACTGTTTTT
CDR3: CARSAGPMTEETVF

J: TRBJ1-2
length: 12
V: TRBV30
D: NA
size: NA
DNA: TGTGCCTGGAGTGGGGGCAACCAAGGCTACACCTTC
CDR3: CAWSGGNQGYTF

J: TRBJ1-3
length: 15
V: TRBV5-5
D: TRBD1
size: NA
DNA: TGTGCCAGCAGCTTGGGGGCGACAGGGGGAAACACCATATATTTT
CDR3: CASSLGATGGNTIYF

J: TRBJ2-3
length: 15
V: TRBV6-4
D: TRBD2
size: few
DNA: TGTGCCAGCAGTGAATCTAGCGGGGGGACAGATACGCAGTATTTT
CDR3: CASSESSGGTDTQYF

J: TRBJ1-6
length: 14
V: TRBV7-9
D: NA
size: NA
DNA: TGTGCCAGCAGCTTTCTTGGGGACACTTCACCCCTCCACTTT
CDR3: CASSFLGDTSPLHF

J: TRBJ1-3
length: 17
V: TRBV6-4
D: NA
size: NA
DNA: TGTGCCAGCAGTGATTTTGAGGCCGCTCACTCTGGAAACACCATATATTTT
CDR3: CASSDFEAAHSGNTIYF

J: TRBJ1-4
length: 14
V: TRBV9
D: NA
size: once
DNA: TGTGCCAGCAGCGGGGGGCCGACTAATGAAAAACTGTTTTTT
CDR3: CASSGGPTNEKLFF

J: TRBJ2-1
length: 19
V: TRBV4-1
D: NA
size: NA
DNA: TGCGCCAGCAGCCAAGGCCCCTTAGCCGGGAGAGACGCCTACAATGAGCAGTTCTTC
CDR3: CASSQGPLAGRDAYNEQFF

J: TRBJ2-3
length: 17
V: TRBV6-2/TRBV6-3
D: NA
size: few
DNA: TGTGCCAGCAGTTACTCGATAGGGGACTCCTTCACAGATACGCAGTATTTT
CDR3: CASSYSIGDSFTDTQYF

J: TRBJ1-1
length: 14
V: TRBV5-4
D: NA
size: once
DNA: TGTGCCAGCAGCTTCGGGGGTGGGAACACTGAAGCTTTCTTT
CDR3: CASSFGGGNTEAFF

J: TRBJ2-2
length: 16
V: TRBV7-9
D: NA
size: NA
DNA: TGTGCCAGCAGCGGGCGATGGGACATGACATACGGGGAGCTGTTTTTT
CDR3: CASSGRWDMTYGELFF

J: TRBJ1-1
length: 16
V: TRBV4-2
D: TRBD1
size: NA
DNA: TGTGCCAGCAGCCGGGTGCCGGGACAGGGGGTTACTGAAGCTTTCTTT
CDR3: CASSRVPGQGVTEAFF

J: TRBJ2-7
length: 12
V: TRBV27
D: TRBD1
size: NA
DNA: TGTGCCAGCAGTTTCCCAGGGACAGTGCAGTACTTC
CDR3: CASSFPGTVQYF

J: TRBJ2-6
length: 16
V: TRBV24-1
D: NA
size: NA
DNA: TGTGCCACCAGTGCGGCCAGTAGCTCTGGGGCCAACGTCCTGACTTTC
CDR3: CATSAASSSGANVLTF

J: TRBJ2-7
length: 13
V: TRBV6-5
D: NA
size: NA
DNA: TGTGCCAGCAGTTTCGGGGTCTCCTACGAGCAGTACTTC
CDR3: CASSFGVSYEQYF

J: TRBJ2-7
length: 14
V: TRBV7-9
D: TRBD2
size: NA
DNA: TGTGCCAGCAGCGGGGGGGGATCTTACTACGAGCAGTACTTC
CDR3: CASSGGGSYYEQYF

J: TRBJ2-3
length: 11
V: TRBV7-2
D: NA
size: NA
DNA: TGTGCCAGCAGCTTAAGAGATACGCAGTATTTT
CDR3: CASSLRDTQYF

J: TRBJ2-7
length: 16
V: TRBV3-1/TRBV3-2
D: TRBD2
size: NA
DNA: TGTGCCAGCAGGCGTGGGGGACTAGCAGGCTCCTACGAGCAGTACTTC
CDR3: CASRRGGLAGSYEQYF

J: TRBJ1-1
length: 12
V: TRBV12-5
D: NA
size: NA
DNA: TGTGCTAGTGGTATCCGGGACACTGAAGCTTTCTTT
CDR3: CASGIRDTEAFF

J: TRBJ2-5
length: 15
V: TRBV2
D: TRBD1
size: few
DNA: TGTGCCAGCAGTGAAGCAACAGGGGTTCCGGAGACCCAGTACTTC
CDR3: CASSEATGVPETQYF

J: TRBJ1-5
length: 13
V: TRBV30
D: NA
size: NA
DNA: TGTGCCTGGAGTATTCAGAACAATCAGCCCCAGCATTTT
CDR3: CAWSIQNNQPQHF

J: TRBJ2-3
length: 15
V: TRBV6-5
D: NA
size: NA
DNA: TGTGCCAGCAGTCAGGGGGGGCTCGGAACAGATACGCAGTATTTT
CDR3: CASSQGGLGTDTQYF

J: TRBJ2-3
length: 12
V: TRBV5-4
D: NA
size: NA
DNA: TGTGCCAGCAGCGTAGCGACAGATACGCAGTATTTT
CDR3: CASSVATDTQYF

J: TRBJ1-6
length: 12
V: TRBV19
D: NA
size: NA
DNA: TGTGCCAGTAGTGTCATTAATTCACCCCTCCACTTT
CDR3: CASSVINSPLHF

J: TRBJ2-3
length: 15
V: TRBV5-4
D: NA
size: NA
DNA: TGTGCCCCCGGCTCGGGCCAAGGATCTTCAGATACGCAGTATTTT
CDR3: CAPGSGQGSSDTQYF

J: TRBJ2-7
length: 14
V: TRBV2
D: NA
size: NA
DNA: TGTGCCAGCAGTGCCGGGACTTATAACTACGAGCAGTACTTC
CDR3: CASSAGTYNYEQYF

J: TRBJ2-7
length: 16
V: TRBV7-2
D: TRBD2
size: NA
DNA: TGTGCCAGCAGCAGCACCGGGACTAGCGGGAACTACGAGCAGTACTTC
CDR3: CASSSTGTSGNYEQYF

J: TRBJ2-1
length: 15
V: TRBV19
D: NA
size: NA
DNA: TGTGCCAGTAGCGGGCTCTGGGGGCCGGGTAATGAGCAGTTCTTC
CDR3: CASSGLWGPGNEQFF

J: TRBJ1-1
length: 17
V: TRBV7-2
D: TRBD1
size: NA
DNA: TGTGCCAGCAGCTTAGACCTAAACAGGGGATTGAACACTGAAGCTTTCTTT
CDR3: CASSLDLNRGLNTEAFF

J: TRBJ1-1
length: 13
V: TRBV5-1
D: TRBD1
size: few
DNA: TGCGCCAGCAGCAGCGGACAGGGGGCTGAAGCTTTCTTT
CDR3: CASSSGQGAEAFF

J: TRBJ2-1
length: 15
V: TRBV2
D: NA
size: NA
DNA: TGTGCCAGCAGTGAAGGGGGAGGCGGCTACAATGAGCAGTTCTTC
CDR3: CASSEGGGGYNEQFF

J: TRBJ2-2
length: 15
V: TRBV5-1
D: NA
size: once
DNA: TGCGCCAGCAGCCCGGTGACAGTGAACACCGGGGAGCTGTTTTTT
CDR3: CASSPVTVNTGELFF

J: TRBJ1-6
length: 16
V: TRBV9
D: NA
size: NA
DNA: TGTGCCAGCAGCCCGGGGCCTACACGCGGGAATTCACCCCTCCACTTT
CDR3: CASSPGPTRGNSPLHF

J: TRBJ2-7
length: 12
V: TRBV7-9
D: NA
size: NA
DNA: TGTGCCAGCAGCTTAAGTTTGGGTTGGCAGTACTTC
CDR3: CASSLSLGWQYF

J: TRBJ2-1
length: 15
V: TRBV5-1
D: NA
size: NA
DNA: TGCGCCAGCAGCTTGGGGGGGGTGGCATACAATGAGCAGTTCTTC
CDR3: CASSLGGVAYNEQFF

J: TRBJ2-1
length: 15
V: TRBV6-1
D: NA
size: few
DNA: TGTGCCAGCAGTGAGGGTCTCAGCTCCTACAATGAGCAGTTCTTC
CDR3: CASSEGLSSYNEQFF

J: TRBJ2-3
length: 15
V: TRBV19
D: NA
size: NA
DNA: TGTGCCAGTAGTTCCGGCCGACAGAGCACAGATACGCAGTATTTT
CDR3: CASSSGRQSTDTQYF

J: TRBJ2-7
length: 13
V: TRBV11-3
D: NA
size: NA
DNA: TGTGCCAGCAGCTCGCTCGGTTTAGGCGAGCAGTACTTC
CDR3: CASSSLGLGEQYF